The next 3 T cell receptor beta chains were all read from a single sample in a study of T cell changes during pregnancy in multiple sclerosis. Data came from immunoSEQ multiplex PCR; TCRdb stores just in-frame clones and leaves some out. The sample consists of 40,000 to 50,000 clones, roughly 84% of them appearing once. Source: CD4+ T cells from peripheral blood mononuclear cells, taken before pregnancy. These receptors were taken from a female donor with multiple sclerosis, enrolled in a pregnancy study.

The V gene is TRBV5-1, the J gene TRBJ2-5, with 7 positions matching TRBD2. Germline CDR1 and CDR2: SGHRS and YFSETQ. This CDR3 comprises 13 residues. V lost 2 bases and J lost 2; bases outside the gene matches: 0. The DNA of the CDR3 is TGCGCCAGCAGCTTCGGGGGGCAAGAGACCCAGTACTTC. Amino acid sequence: CASSFGGQETQYF.

The V gene is TRBV5-1, the J gene TRBJ1-1; 7 bases fit TRBD1. Germline CDR1 is SGHRS and CDR2 is YFSETQ. The junction had 3 bases not matched to a gene; V was cut back by 3 bases and J by 1 base. The CDR3 length is 14 residues. CDR3 in DNA: TGCGCCAGCAGCTCCGGGACAGCGAACACTGAAGCTTTCTTT. Translated: CASSSGTANTEAFF.

The chain carries TRBV2 and TRBJ2-3; 7 nucleotides agree with TRBD1. CDR1 and CDR2 from the germline V gene are SNHLY and FYNNEI. V was clipped by 5 bases and J by 0 bases; unmatched bases: 11. The CDR3 contains 17 residues. The CDR3 DNA sequence: TGTGCCAGCAGTCTCGAACAGGGGCCCTCTAGCACAGATACGCAGTATTTT. This gives the protein CASSLEQGPSSTDTQYF.